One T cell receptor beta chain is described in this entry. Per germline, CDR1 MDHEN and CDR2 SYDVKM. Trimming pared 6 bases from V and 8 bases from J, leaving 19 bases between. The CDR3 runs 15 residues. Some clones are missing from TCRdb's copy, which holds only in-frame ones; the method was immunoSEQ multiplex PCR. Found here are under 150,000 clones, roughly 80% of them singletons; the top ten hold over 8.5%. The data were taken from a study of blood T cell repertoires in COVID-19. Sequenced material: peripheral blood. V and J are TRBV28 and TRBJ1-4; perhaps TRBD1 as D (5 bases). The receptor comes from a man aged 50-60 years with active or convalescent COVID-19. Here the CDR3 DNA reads TGTGCCAGCAGCACCCGGGGCGGAGGGGAAGAAAAACTGTTTTTT. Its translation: CASSTRGGGEEKLFF.